This T cell receptor beta chain was recovered during a study of T-cell memory formation after mild COVID-19. Sample barcodes and UMIs were carried by the TCR alpha and TCR beta cDNA libraries that 5'RACE generated with constant-segment primers. TCRdb reprocessed the 5' RACE reads with MiXCR, giving one entry per CDR3 protein. The sample shows 280,000 or so distinct CDR3 sequences, around 8% of them seen only once. The table lists this clonotype with a few counts. Its antigen is undetermined. Germline CDR1 MNHEY, CDR2 SVGEGT. CDR3 size: 12 residues. The V segment lost 7 bases and the J segment 12 bases; nucleotides outside the gene matches: 9. Study-wide points: The main location of contracting CD4+ clones was CM and EM, and that of contracting CD8+ clones was EMRA. There were some responding clones in pre-infection memory, which suggested that cross-reactive memory had joined. Later expanders leaned CD4+, whereas day 15 to 85 contracting clones were balanced CD4/CD8.

The sequence was collected from a man in his late teens or twenties who had mild COVID-19 (a few samples of this study predate the infection). Cell type and time point are not known. The sequenced sample consisted of PBMCs or a T cell subset sorted from them (not recorded which). This chain connects TRBV6-2 or TRBV6-3 to TRBJ2-4; 7 bases map to TRBD1. CDR3 protein: CASTGRPGGQYF. The CDR3 nucleotides read TGTGCCAGCACGGGGCGGCCAGGGGGTCAGTACTTC.